The 24 T cell receptor beta chains presented below share a single source sample, sequenced in a study of T cell responses to AZD1222 COVID-19 vaccine. The table came from immunoSEQ multiplex PCR; TCRdb's copy has only in-frame clones and leaves some out. Found here are some 130,000 clones, nearly 95% of them singletons; the top ten hold 0.91%. Here the sequenced sample was peripheral blood, taken on day 0 of AZD1222 vaccination. The receptor set was obtained from an adult in good health.

The chain employs TRBV7-8 and TRBJ1-2; tentative D call: TRBD1 (5 bases). Germline-derived CDR1 and CDR2 are SGHVS and FQNEAQ. The CDR3 runs to 14 residues. V lost 5 bases, J lost 0 bases, and 10 bases lay in between. The CDR3 coding sequence is TGTGCCAGCAGCCCGACGGGGGCTAACTATGGCTACACCTTC. Translated: CASSPTGANYGYTF.

The chain combines TRBV12-3 or TRBV12-4 with TRBJ1-2; no firm D call. This CDR3 contains 13 residues. Trimming stripped 5 bases from V and 8 bases from J, with 15 bases between. CDR3 in DNA: TGTGCCAGCAGTCCCGATGGCCTCCGGGGCTACACCTTC. Translated: CASSPDGLRGYTF.

J is TRBJ1-6 and V is TRBV6-1, with D hard to call. Trimming left V 2 bases short and J 0 bases short, with 14 bases between. Germline lookup yields CDR1 MNHNS and CDR2 SASEGT. The CDR3 contains 18 residues. CDR3 DNA sequence: TGTGCCAGCAGTGAATTACTTCAGAGGAGCTCCTATAATTCACCCCTCCACTTT. Translation gives CASSELLQRSSYNSPLHF.

This clone was picked up a small number of times. This chain connects TRBV18 to TRBJ1-2; D gene ambiguous. Trimming pared 6 bases from V and 0 bases from J, leaving 14 bases between. The CDR3 is 15 residues long. Germline V gives CDR1 KGHSH, CDR2 LQKENI. The CDR3, as DNA: TGTGCCAGCTCCCCGGCGCACAGAACTAACTATGGCTACACCTTC. The encoded protein is CASSPAHRTNYGYTF.

The genes are TRBV7-2 and TRBJ1-1, with TRBD1 identical over 7 bases. CDR1 is SGHTA, CDR2 FQGNSA, per germline. This CDR3 is 16 amino acids long. With 2 bases clipped from V and 5 bases from J, the junction kept 11 bases outside the gene matches. The CDR3: CASSLLGQGVGTEAFF. CDR3 DNA: TGTGCCAGCAGCTTATTAGGTCAGGGGGTCGGGACTGAAGCTTTCTTT. Full variable domain (rest looked up from reference TRBV7-2 and TRBJ1-1): GAGVSQSPSNKVTEKGKDVELRCDPISGHTALYWYRQSLGQGLEFLIYFQGNSAPDKSGLPSDRFSAERTGGSVSTLTIQRTQQEDSAVYLCASSLLGQGVGTEAFFGQGTRLTVV.

J is TRBJ1-1 and V is TRBV29-1; D is undetermined. Germline assignment: CDR1 SQVTM and CDR2 ANQGSEA. The CDR3 consists of 14 residues. Trimming took 6 bases from V and 0 from J, leaving 14 bases between them. CDR3 bases: TGCAGCGTCCTAGCCGCAGCCCTGAACACTGAAGCTTTCTTT. Protein product: CSVLAAALNTEAFF.

The chain has TRBV7-9 and TRBJ1-5; no reliable D call. This CDR3 has 12 amino acids. The V gene's germline CDR1 is SEHNR and CDR2 FQNEAQ (reference sequence). The ends were cut back, 0 bases at V and 9 bases at J, with 6 bases in the middle. CDR3 sequence (DNA): TGTGCCAGCAGCTTAGCGTTGGGGCCCCAGCATTTT. This codes for CASSLALGPQHF.

V is TRBV9 and J is TRBJ2-3, with D possibly TRBD2 on 6 matching bases. Germline-derived CDR1 and CDR2 are SGDLS and YYNGEE. The CDR3 is made up of 13 amino acids. V lost 6 bases, J lost 1 base, and 9 bases lay in between. The CDR3 loop reads CASKGLRTDTQYF. For the CDR3, the DNA is TGTGCCAGCAAGGGACTGCGCACAGATACGCAGTATTTT.

This clone is a singleton in its sample. This sequence joins TRBV18 and TRBJ2-7; 7 bases are shared with TRBD1. Trimming removed 3 bases from V and 5 bases from J; junction bases left unmatched: 13. The CDR3 runs 16 residues. Germline lookup yields CDR1 KGHSH and CDR2 LQKENI. CDR3 sequence: CASSPMIGQGVHEQYF. The CDR3 coding sequence is TGTGCCAGCTCACCTATGATAGGCCAGGGGGTCCACGAGCAGTACTTC. Supplemented by reference TRBV18 and TRBJ2-7, the full variable domain reads NAGVMQNPRHLVRRRGQEARLRCSPMKGHSHVYWYRQLPEEGLKFMVYLQKENIIDESGMPKERFSAEFPKEGPSILRIQQVVRGDSAAYFCASSPMIGQGVHEQYFGPGTRLTVT.

The rearrangement joins TRBV2 to TRBJ1-2, with 10 bases matching TRBD1. The CDR3 totals 13 residues. J was trimmed by 5 bases and V by 6 bases; bases with no gene match: 3. Germline CDR1 and CDR2: SNHLY and FYNNEI. This CDR3 reads CASRAGQGYGYTF. DNA for the CDR3: TGTGCCAGCAGAGCGGGACAGGGGTATGGCTACACCTTC.

V gene TRBV5-1 combines with J gene TRBJ1-2; 12 nucleotides agree with TRBD1. Trimming took 3 bases from V and 10 from J; bases not matched to a gene: 7. The CDR3 length is 14 residues. Per the germline V gene, CDR1 is SGHRS and CDR2 is YFSETQ. CDR3 sequence (DNA): TGCGCCAGCAGCTGGGGGACAGGGGGCGATTTCTACACCTTC. Protein: CASSWGTGGDFYTF.

The chain couples TRBV9 to TRBJ1-1; no clear D gene. The CDR3 contains 16 residues. Trimming took off 0 bases at V and 1 base at J, with 13 bases between the two ends. The germline CDR1 and CDR2 sequences are SGDLS and YYNGEE. The CDR3 DNA reads TGTGCCAGCAGCGTAGAATTGGACTTACCGAACACTGAAGCTTTCTTT. It is translated as CASSVELDLPNTEAFF.

This rearrangement joins TRBV2 to TRBJ2-7; D is unresolved. The germline gives CDR1 SNHLY, CDR2 FYNNEI. The CDR3 spans 13 residues. V was cut by 4 bases and J by 7 bases, with 14 bases left in between. The CDR3 loop reads CASSGSRVGEQYF. The CDR3 region has the DNA TGTGCCAGCAGTGGGTCTAGGGTCGGGGAGCAGTACTTC.

The chain combines TRBV11-2 with TRBJ1-6; a weak D match, TRBD1 (5 bases). The germline V and J ends were trimmed by 4 bases and 10 bases, with 14 bases remaining between them. Germline CDR1 and CDR2: SGHAT and FQNNGV. The CDR3 totals 14 residues. DNA of the CDR3: TGTGCCAGCAGCTCCTCGAGGGGTGGGTCACCCCTCCACTTT. Residues: CASSSSRGGSPLHF.

The chain combines TRBV5-1 with TRBJ2-7; D may be TRBD2 (7 bases). Germline CDR1 reads SGHRS; CDR2 reads YFSETQ. V lost 0 bases, J lost 4 bases, and 11 bases lay in between. CDR3 size: 14 residues. This CDR3 reads CASSLVGGRYEQYF. CDR3 nucleotide sequence: TGCGCCAGCAGCTTGGTCGGGGGGCGATACGAGCAGTACTTC.

The rearrangement uses TRBV18 and TRBJ1-1; TRBD1 aligns across 10 bases. V was clipped by 1 base and J by 7 bases; unmatched bases: 6. Germline lookup yields CDR1 KGHSH and CDR2 LQKENI. The CDR3 sequence is 15 residues long. The CDR3 loop reads CASSPQGQGLFEAFF. CDR3 nucleotides: TGTGCCAGCTCACCACAGGGACAGGGGCTTTTTGAAGCTTTCTTT. Full variable domain (rest looked up from reference TRBV18 and TRBJ1-1): NAGVMQNPRHLVRRRGQEARLRCSPMKGHSHVYWYRQLPEEGLKFMVYLQKENIIDESGMPKERFSAEFPKEGPSILRIQQVVRGDSAAYFCASSPQGQGLFEAFFGQGTRLTVV.

This chain links TRBV25-1 with TRBJ1-6; TRBD1 matches 8 bases. Looked up from germline, CDR1 is MGHDK and CDR2 is SYGVNS. The CDR3 has 16 amino acids. With 4 bases clipped from V and 8 bases from J, the junction kept 10 bases outside the gene matches. CDR3 DNA sequence: TGTGCCAGCAGTGCCAAAGGACAGGGAAGGGATTCACCCCTCCACTTT. Encoded protein: CASSAKGQGRDSPLHF.

V gene TRBV12-3 or TRBV12-4 combines with J gene TRBJ1-2; no definite D call. V was clipped by 4 bases and J by 2 bases, with 5 bases between them. The CDR3 has 12 residues. Here the CDR3 DNA reads TGTGCCAGCAGTTCGGACAACTATGGCTACACCTTC. Amino acids: CASSSDNYGYTF.

The chain joins TRBV19 to TRBJ1-3; no clear D. Germline V gene data show CDR1 as LNHDA and CDR2 as SQIVND (reference sequence). This CDR3 spans 14 amino acids. V dropped 9 bases and J dropped 0 bases, with 12 bases sitting between them. CDR3 region: CASLPNYSGNTIYF. CDR3 DNA: TGTGCCAGCCTCCCTAACTACTCTGGAAACACCATATATTTT.

The V gene is TRBV29-1, the J gene TRBJ1-2; D is possibly TRBD1 (5 bases). Germline V gene sequence: CDR1 SQVTM, CDR2 ANQGSEA. This CDR3 spans 12 amino acids. V lost 2 bases to trimming and J lost 6 bases, with 10 bases between them. CDR3 in DNA: TGCAGCGTTGAAAGACAGAGAGATGGCTACACCTTC. It codes for CSVERQRDGYTF.

The chain combines TRBV19 with TRBJ1-6, with a tentative D call TRBD1 (5 bases). Germline loops: CDR1 LNHDA, CDR2 SQIVND (reference sequence). The CDR3 has 13 residues. V lost 5 bases and J lost 6, with 8 bases in between. The CDR3 loop is CASSVRVNSPLHF. CDR3 nucleotide sequence: TGTGCCAGTAGTGTCAGGGTTAATTCACCCCTCCACTTT.

The V call is TRBV6-5, the J call TRBJ2-7; D gene uncertain. Per germline, CDR1 MNHEY and CDR2 SVGAGI. The CDR3 has 15 residues. V was cut by 2 bases and J by 5 bases, with 16 bases left in between. The DNA of the CDR3 is TGTGCCAGCAGTTACGGGCCACTGAGGTCGGACGAGCAGTACTTC. This gives the protein CASSYGPLRSDEQYF.

The chain carries TRBV6-2 or TRBV6-3 and TRBJ2-2; D unclear. The CDR3 runs 14 residues. The germline V and J ends were trimmed by 4 bases and 6 bases, with 12 bases remaining between them. Germline V gene sequence: CDR1 MNHEY, CDR2 SVGEGT. CDR3 sequence: CASSSPNVAGELFF. The CDR3 coding sequence is TGTGCCAGCAGTTCGCCGAATGTTGCCGGGGAGCTGTTTTTT.

The chain combines TRBV6-5 with TRBJ2-5, with 15 bases matching TRBD2. V lost 7 bases, J lost 4 bases, and 4 bases stayed unmatched. The CDR3 consists of 15 residues. CDR1 is MNHEY, CDR2 SVGAGI, per germline. This CDR3 reads CASKTGLAGGETQYF. CDR3 bases: TGTGCCAGCAAGACGGGACTAGCGGGGGGAGAGACCCAGTACTTC.